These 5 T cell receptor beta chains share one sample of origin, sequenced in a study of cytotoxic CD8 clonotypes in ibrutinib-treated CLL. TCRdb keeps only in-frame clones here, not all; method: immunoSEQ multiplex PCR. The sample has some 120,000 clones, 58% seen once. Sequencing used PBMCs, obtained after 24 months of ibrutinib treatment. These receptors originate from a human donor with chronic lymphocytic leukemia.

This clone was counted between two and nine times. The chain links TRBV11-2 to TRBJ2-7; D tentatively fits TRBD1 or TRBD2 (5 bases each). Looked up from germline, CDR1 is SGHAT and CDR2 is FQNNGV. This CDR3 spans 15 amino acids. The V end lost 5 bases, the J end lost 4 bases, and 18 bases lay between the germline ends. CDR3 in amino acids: CASSRGEGLSYEQYF. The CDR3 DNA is TGTGCCAGCAGCCGTGGTGAGGGGCTATCATACGAGCAGTACTTC.

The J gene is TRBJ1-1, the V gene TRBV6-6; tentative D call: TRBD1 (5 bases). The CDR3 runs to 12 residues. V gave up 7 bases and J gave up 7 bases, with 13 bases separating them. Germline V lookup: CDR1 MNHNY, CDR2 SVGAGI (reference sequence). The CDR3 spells CASTSGADEAFF. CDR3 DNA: TGTGCCAGCACTTCCGGGGCCGATGAAGCTTTCTTT.

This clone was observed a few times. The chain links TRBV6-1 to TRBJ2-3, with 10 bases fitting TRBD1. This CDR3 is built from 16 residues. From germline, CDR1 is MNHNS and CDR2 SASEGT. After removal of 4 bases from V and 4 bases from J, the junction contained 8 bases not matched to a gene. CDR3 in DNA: TGTGCCAGCAGTGCCTACGGACAGGGGGGTTCAGATACGCAGTATTTT. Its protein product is CASSAYGQGGSDTQYF.

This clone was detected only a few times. The CDR3 region has the DNA TGTGCCAGCAGTCCCCGGGTGAGATCACCCCTCCACTTT. Translated, it gives CASSPRVRSPLHF. The chain is built from TRBV28 and TRBJ1-6, with unresolved D. Trimming shortened V by 5 bases and J by 10 bases, and 12 bases separated the two germline ends. The CDR3 totals 13 residues. Germline V gene sequence: CDR1 MDHEN, CDR2 SYDVKM.

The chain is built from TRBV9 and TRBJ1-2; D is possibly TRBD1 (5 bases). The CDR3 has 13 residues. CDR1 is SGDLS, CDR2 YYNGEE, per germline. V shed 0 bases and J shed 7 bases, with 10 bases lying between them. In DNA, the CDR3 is TGTGCCAGCAGCGTAGGGGAGGGGTTTGGCTACACCTTC. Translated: CASSVGEGFGYTF.